The clone carrying this TCR beta chain was seen more than once but under ten times. Its antigen remains unknown. Each CDR3 protein gets one entry after TCRdb re-called the 5' RACE reads with MiXCR. The sample consists of about 630,000 distinct CDR3 sequences, approximately 13% of them appearing once. This sample is part of a study of T cells after yellow fever vaccination. Study conclusions and caveats: Only a minor proportion of clonotypes was detected across both CD4 and CD8 compartments.

The germline V gene has CDR1 SQVTM and CDR2 ANQGSEA. V lost 7 bases to trimming and J lost 6 bases; unmatched junction nucleotides: 9. This CDR3 region has 12 residues. This TCR derives from a man between 25 and 39 years old who received the YFV17D yellow fever vaccine. The material was PBMCs, obtained on the day of the yellow fever booster vaccination. The chain recombines TRBV29-1 with TRBJ2-7; 7 bases fit TRBD1. The CDR3 loop reads CSAGQVNGEQYF. In DNA, the CDR3 is TGCAGCGCCGGACAGGTGAACGGCGAGCAGTACTTC.